The rows below give T cell receptor beta chains drawn from one sample of a study of Tregs in tolerant kidney transplant recipients. Here immunoSEQ multiplex PCR was the method, and the copy in TCRdb shows in-frame clones only, minus some. The repertoire includes tens of thousands of clones, less than 95% of them detected once, and around 0.7% sits in the top ten. Sequencing was done on a sample of Tregs from blood. The receptors originated from a human donor in good health. CDR3s include the opening cysteine and the closing phenylalanine or tryptophan. A D gene is named only where the DNA matches it firmly. Not every row has a clone size; where given, it reads once, few, many or a size class.

abundance	d_gene	j_gene	v_gene	CDR3aa	CDR3nt
NA	NA	TRBJ2-5	TRBV30	CAWSVRWARTQYF	TGTGCCTGGAGTGTACGTTGGGCAAGGACCCAGTACTTC
NA	TRBD2	TRBJ2-2	TRBV5-4	CASSLGTSLTNTGELFF	TGTGCCAGCAGCCTTGGGACTAGCTTGACGAACACCGGGGAGCTGTTTTTT
NA	NA	TRBJ2-7	TRBV5-1	CASSSAYEQYF	TGCGCCAGCAGCTCCGCCTACGAGCAGTACTTC
NA	NA	TRBJ2-2	TRBV19	CASSMGRFNTGELFF	TGTGCCAGTAGTATGGGCAGGTTCAACACCGGGGAGCTGTTTTTT
once	NA	TRBJ2-7	TRBV7-9	CASSLGLGRPFSQQYF	TGTGCCAGCAGCTTAGGGCTGGGACGCCCCTTCTCTCAGCAGTACTTC
NA	TRBD1	TRBJ1-2	TRBV6-5	CASSYVGDRVYGYTF	TGTGCCAGCAGTTACGTTGGAGACAGGGTCTATGGCTACACCTTC
NA	NA	TRBJ1-1	TRBV18	CASSPDLVGAGNTEAFF	TGTGCCAGCTCACCAGATTTGGTAGGGGCGGGGAACACTGAAGCTTTCTTT
NA	NA	TRBJ1-1	TRBV5-1	CASSPTTTNTEAFF	TGCGCCAGCAGCCCAACCACTACGAACACTGAAGCTTTCTTT
NA	NA	TRBJ1-3	TRBV18	CASSPWGSGGTSGNTIYF	TGTGCCAGCTCACCATGGGGCAGCGGGGGCACCTCTGGAAACACCATATATTTT
NA	NA	TRBJ1-2	TRBV6-6	CASSYKGKNYGYTF	TGTGCCAGCAGTTACAAGGGGAAGAACTATGGCTACACCTTC
once	TRBD2	TRBJ2-2	TRBV19	CASSIRLAGGPNTGELFF	TGTGCCAGTAGTATTCGGCTAGCGGGAGGGCCGAACACCGGGGAGCTGTTTTTT
NA	NA	TRBJ2-7	TRBV27	CASSLTRTRVYEQYF	TGTGCCAGCAGTCTCACCAGGACACGAGTCTACGAGCAGTACTTC
NA	TRBD2	TRBJ2-1	TRBV27	CASSFWGLAGGNGNEQFF	TGTGCCAGCAGTTTTTGGGGACTAGCGGGAGGAAACGGCAATGAGCAGTTCTTC
NA	TRBD1	TRBJ2-7	TRBV18	CASSPSLGQGFSYEQYF	TGTGCCAGCTCACCATCTCTCGGACAGGGCTTTTCCTACGAGCAGTACTTC
NA	TRBD1	TRBJ2-7	TRBV7-9	CASSPRDRLYEQYF	TGTGCCAGCAGCCCGAGGGACAGACTCTACGAGCAGTACTTC
NA	NA	TRBJ1-6	TRBV9	CASGRYARGSNSPLHF	TGTGCCAGCGGCCGATACGCTCGGGGAAGTAATTCACCCCTCCACTTT
NA	TRBD2	TRBJ2-7	TRBV2	CASRRGLAVYEQYF	TGTGCCAGCAGGCGAGGACTAGCGGTCTACGAGCAGTACTTC
NA	NA	TRBJ2-3	TRBV5-6	CASSLADTQYF	TGTGCCAGCAGCTTGGCTGATACGCAGTATTTT
NA	TRBD2	TRBJ2-3	TRBV18	CASSETSGFSTDTQYF	TGTGCCAGCTCCGAGACTAGCGGGTTTAGCACAGATACGCAGTATTTT
NA	NA	TRBJ2-1	TRBV14	CASSLFKGRGGYEQFF	TGTGCCAGCAGCCTTTTCAAGGGCCGAGGAGGATATGAGCAGTTCTTC
NA	NA	TRBJ1-4	TRBV2	CASSGQGREKLFF	TGTGCCAGCAGTGGTCAGGGTAGGGAAAAACTGTTTTTT
NA	NA	TRBJ2-5	TRBV18	CASSPKEGVQETQYF	TGTGCCAGCTCACCTAAGGAGGGGGTTCAAGAGACCCAGTACTTC
NA	TRBD1	TRBJ1-2	TRBV7-3	CASGKDREGFYGYTF	TGTGCCAGCGGCAAGGACAGGGAAGGGTTCTATGGCTACACCTTC
NA	TRBD1	TRBJ1-5	TRBV10-2	CAGRGRGINQPQHF	TGCGCCGGCAGGGGGAGAGGGATCAATCAGCCCCAGCATTTT
NA	TRBD2	TRBJ2-3	TRBV7-6	CASSLEIGTSGSTDTQYF	TGTGCCAGCAGCTTAGAGATCGGGACTAGCGGGAGCACAGATACGCAGTATTTT
NA	NA	TRBJ1-1	TRBV5-1	CASSPSGNTEAFF	TGCGCCAGCAGCCCCTCAGGGAACACTGAAGCTTTCTTT
NA	NA	TRBJ1-1	TRBV19	CASSSTGNMNTEAFF	TGTGCCAGTAGTTCCACAGGTAACATGAACACTGAAGCTTTCTTT
few	NA	TRBJ2-7	TRBV6-6	CASSKGYEQYF	TGTGCCTCATCTAAGGGCTACGAGCAGTACTTC
NA	TRBD1	TRBJ2-4	TRBV2	CASSGDRVVAKNIQYF	TGTGCCAGCAGTGGGGACAGGGTTGTCGCCAAAAACATTCAGTACTTC
NA	TRBD2	TRBJ2-7	TRBV5-4	CASSLTSGGAGEQYF	TGTGCCAGCAGCTTGACTAGCGGGGGGGCGGGAGAGCAGTACTTC
few	NA	TRBJ1-2	TRBV5-4	CASSSGGGPYGYTF	TGTGCCAGCAGCTCTGGGGGGGGGCCCTATGGCTACACCTTC
NA	NA	TRBJ1-6	TRBV5-1	CASSLYTGLTTPLHF	TGCGCCAGCAGCTTGTATACAGGGCTAACGACACCCCTCCACTTT
NA	NA	TRBJ1-1	TRBV5-6	CASSRRAGRLEGTEAFF	TGTGCCAGCAGCCGTCGGGCAGGGAGGTTGGAGGGCACTGAAGCTTTCTTT
NA	NA	TRBJ1-2	TRBV6-5	CASSYNVDSYGYTF	TGTGCCAGCAGTTACAACGTGGATTCCTATGGCTACACCTTC
NA	NA	TRBJ2-7	TRBV5-1	CASSLVLGSEQYF	TGCGCCAGCAGCCTGGTATTGGGGAGCGAGCAGTACTTC
NA	NA	TRBJ2-5	TRBV18	CASSFRSEETQYF	TGTGCCAGCTCATTTAGGTCCGAAGAGACCCAGTACTTC
NA	NA	TRBJ1-2	TRBV5-4	CASSLGQPTLYGYTF	TGTGCCAGCAGCTTGGGACAGCCTACCCTCTATGGCTACACCTTC
once	NA	TRBJ2-1	TRBV25-1	CASRGVGEQFF	TGTGCCAGCAGAGGGGTAGGCGAGCAGTTCTTC
NA	TRBD2	TRBJ2-5	TRBV11-2	CASSFRVAGGYQTQYF	TGTGCCAGCAGCTTTCGGGTAGCGGGAGGCTACCAGACCCAGTACTTC
NA	TRBD2	TRBJ2-7	TRBV2	CASSKTSGATYEQYF	TGTGCCAGCAGTAAGACTAGCGGGGCTACCTACGAGCAGTACTTC
NA	TRBD2	TRBJ2-1	TRBV6-5	CASSYPAGSGKVEQFF	TGTGCCAGCAGTTACCCGGCGGGTAGCGGGAAGGTTGAGCAGTTCTTC
once	NA	TRBJ2-4	TRBV5-4	CASSLAPGDSAKNIQYF	TGTGCCAGCAGCTTGGCCCCGGGAGATAGTGCCAAAAACATTCAGTACTTC
NA	NA	TRBJ1-1	TRBV10-3	CAISAGYRLGAEAFF	TGTGCCATCAGTGCTGGATACCGTCTAGGCGCTGAAGCTTTCTTT
NA	TRBD1	TRBJ1-6	TRBV30	CAWKPGQENSPLHF	TGTGCCTGGAAACCGGGACAGGAGAATTCACCCCTCCACTTT
NA	TRBD1	TRBJ2-7	TRBV5-1	CASSPAGGPYEQHF	TGCGCCAGCAGCCCGGCAGGGGGCCCCTACGAGCAGCACTTC